Following are 20 T cell receptor beta chains from one sample sequenced in a study of T cell responses to AZD1222 COVID-19 vaccine (dated by TCRdb to the early 2020s). The library relied on the immunoSEQ multiplex PCR assay. TCRdb holds this immuneACCESS table with in-frame rearrangements only. Some clones are missing; in checked studies, unresolved V genes explain under half, and the rest has no known cause. The sample table records more than 95,000 clones; 75% to 90% of these occur just once. Clones ranked in the top ten supply roughly 22% of the sample. The sample's time point label, in plain terms: baseline before first vaccination. Sequenced here: peripheral blood, sampled on day 0 of AZD1222 vaccination. The source of these receptors is an adult in good health.

This clone was detected only once. The chain joins TRBV6-5 to TRBJ1-5, with 8 bases that match TRBD1. The trim removed 6 bases at V and 4 bases at J, leaving 8 bases unmatched. This CDR3 is built from 15 residues. Germline V gene lookup returns CDR1 MNHEY and CDR2 SVGAGI. In nucleotides, the CDR3 is TGTGCCAGCAGGTCACAGGGGGGGGAAAATCAGCCCCAGCATTTT. Translation: CASRSQGGENQPQHF.

This clone was recorded only once. The chain couples TRBV13 to TRBJ2-7, with 9 nucleotides matching TRBD2. V was pared by 0 bases and J by 4 bases, with 7 bases of the junction left unmatched. This CDR3 region has 16 residues. Germline CDR1 is PRHDT and CDR2 is FYEKMQ (reference sequence). In DNA form, the CDR3 reads TGTGCCAGCAGCTTAGGGGGACTAGCTTCCAAGTACGAGCAGTACTTC. Encoded protein: CASSLGGLASKYEQYF.

The chain couples TRBV19 to TRBJ2-7; D is perhaps TRBD2 (6 bases). Germline CDR1 reads LNHDA; CDR2 reads SQIVND (reference sequence). Deletions cut 6 bases from V and 1 base from J, with 16 bases between. The CDR3 covers 15 residues. CDR3 region: CASRPIAGPSYEQYF. The CDR3, as DNA: TGTGCCAGTAGACCAATTGCGGGGCCTTCCTACGAGCAGTACTTC.

The V gene is TRBV6-5, the J gene TRBJ1-3; D unresolved. V gave up 5 bases and J gave up 7 bases, with 15 bases separating them. The CDR3 is 14 amino acids. From germline, CDR1 is MNHEY and CDR2 SVGAGI. As DNA, the CDR3 is TGTGCCAGCAGTACTACTGAGTTGGGCAACACCATATATTTT. Encoded protein: CASSTTELGNTIYF.

The chain joins TRBV12-5 to TRBJ2-3, with 12 bases lining up with TRBD2. The CDR3 sequence is 16 residues long. Trimming cost V 5 bases and J 0 bases; bases outside gene matches: 3. Germline CDR1 LGHNT, CDR2 FRNRAP. Written as DNA, the CDR3 is TGTGCTAGTGGTAGAGGGACTAGCGGGAGCACAGATACGCAGTATTTT. Translating gives CASGRGTSGSTDTQYF.

The V call is TRBV7-3, the J call TRBJ2-2; D may be TRBD1 (6 bases). CDR1 SGHTA and CDR2 FQGTGA come from the germline V gene. The V end lost 5 bases, the J end lost 5 bases, and 15 bases lay between the germline ends. The CDR3 runs 15 residues. CDR3 sequence reads: CASSPRGGETGELFF. Written as DNA, the CDR3 is TGTGCCAGCAGCCCGAGAGGGGGAGAAACCGGGGAGCTGTTTTTT.

The V gene is TRBV9, the J gene TRBJ1-5, with unresolved D. The V gene's germline CDR1 is SGDLS and CDR2 YYNGEE. The CDR3 runs to 16 residues. Trimming cost V 3 bases and J 0 bases, with 13 bases left between them. The chain's CDR3 is CASSASGAVSNQPQHF. In nucleotides, the CDR3 is TGTGCCAGCAGCGCATCAGGAGCAGTTAGCAATCAGCCCCAGCATTTT.

V and J are TRBV3-1 (or the pseudogene TRBV3-2) and TRBJ2-1, with D possibly called TRBD1 or TRBD2 (5 bases each). V was cut by 2 bases and J by 8 bases, with 19 bases left in between. The CDR3 runs to 16 residues. The V gene's germline CDR1 is LGHDT and CDR2 YNNKEL (reference sequence). The CDR3 DNA is TGTGCCAGCAGCCAATCTATGGGACCGCCGTCGGATGAGCAGTTCTTC. Protein sequence: CASSQSMGPPSDEQFF.

The chain couples TRBV11-2 to TRBJ1-2; tentative D call: TRBD1 (5 bases). V lost 2 bases and J lost 0, with 10 bases in between. CDR3 size: 15 residues. Germline lookup yields CDR1 SGHAT and CDR2 FQNNGV. The CDR3 DNA reads as TGTGCCAGCAGCTTATCCGACAGAGCTAACTATGGCTACACCTTC. Translating gives CASSLSDRANYGYTF.

The chain combines TRBV6-2 or TRBV6-3 with TRBJ2-4; perhaps TRBD2 as D (6 bases). The CDR3 extends over 12 amino acids. Germline assignment: CDR1 MNHEY and CDR2 SVGEGT. The V end lost 2 bases, the J end lost 7 bases, and 6 bases lay between the germline ends. DNA for the CDR3: TGTGCCAGCAGTTACGGGGGGAACATTCAGTACTTC. Its translation is CASSYGGNIQYF.

The chain couples TRBV6-5 to TRBJ2-2; a weak D match, TRBD1 (5 bases). Germline CDR1 MNHEY, CDR2 SVGAGI. This CDR3 has 13 amino acids. Trimming left V 7 bases short and J 5 bases short, with 11 bases between. CDR3 DNA: TGTGCCAGCACACGACAGATTACCGGGGAGCTGTTTTTT. It specifies CASTRQITGELFF.

This clone was picked up one time. The chain links TRBV19 to TRBJ1-2; 11 bases match TRBD1. V was pared by 5 bases and J by 1 base, with 9 bases of the junction left unmatched. Germline V gene data show CDR1 as LNHDA and CDR2 as SQIVND (reference sequence). This CDR3 comprises 17 residues. CDR3: CASSPLDRGQVNYGYTF. The CDR3, as DNA: TGTGCCAGTAGTCCCCTGGACAGGGGGCAAGTTAACTATGGCTACACCTTC.

The chain has TRBV12-3 or TRBV12-4 and TRBJ2-7; TRBD2 aligns across 7 bases. With V trimmed by 6 bases and J by 3 bases, 2 bases remained unmatched. The CDR3 runs to 12 residues. DNA of the CDR3: TGTGCCAGCAGCCGCGGGGGCTACGAGCAGTACTTC. Its translation: CASSRGGYEQYF.

This clone was observed once. The chain couples TRBV5-1 to TRBJ1-1, with a possible D match to TRBD1 (6 bases). The CDR3 has 14 amino acids. Germline loops: CDR1 SGHRS, CDR2 YFSETQ. V lost 4 bases and J 4 bases, leaving 14 bases between the germline ends. The CDR3 DNA is TGCGCCAGCAGCCCATTCCCGGGGGCCACTGAAGCTTTCTTT. Protein: CASSPFPGATEAFF. The whole variable domain, remainder taken from reference TRBV5-1 and TRBJ1-1, is KAGVTQTPRYLIKTRGQQVTLSCSPISGHRSVSWYQQTPGQGLQFLFEYFSETQRNKGNFPGRFSGRQFSNSRSEMNVSTLELGDSALYLCASSPFPGATEAFFGQGTRLTVV.

In regard to this clone: Other DNA sequences in the sample encode the same CDR3. The V call is TRBV5-5, the J call TRBJ1-1; no clear D. This CDR3 contains 13 residues. Germline loops: CDR1 SGHKS, CDR2 YYEKEE (reference sequence). Trimming removed 4 bases at V and 1 base at J, with 8 bases between. The CDR3 spells CASSLISNTEAFF. The CDR3 DNA reads TGTGCCAGCAGCCTGATTTCGAACACTGAAGCTTTCTTT.

The chain is built from TRBV19 and TRBJ1-3; possible D gene TRBD1, 6 bases. The CDR3 is made up of 13 amino acids. Germline values: CDR1 LNHDA, CDR2 SQIVND (reference sequence). The V gene lost 7 bases and the J gene lost 7 bases, with 14 bases spanning the gap. CDR3 nucleotides: TGTGCCAGTATAGGGGGAGGCGGCAACACCATATATTTT. Encoded protein: CASIGGGGNTIYF.

V is TRBV5-4 and J is TRBJ2-7, with D perhaps TRBD1 (5 bases). This CDR3 has 13 residues. Trimming pared 1 base from V and 5 bases from J, leaving 10 bases between. Germline V CDR1 and CDR2: SGHNT, YYREEE (reference sequence). CDR3: CASSLTGINEQYF. The CDR3 nucleotides read TGTGCCAGCAGCTTGACAGGTATCAACGAGCAGTACTTC.

This clone was counted once. V and J are TRBV7-2 and TRBJ1-1; D gene unclear. The CDR3 length is 11 residues. Germline CDR1 and CDR2: SGHTA and FQGNSA. The ends were cut back, 5 bases at V and 4 bases at J, with 5 bases in the middle. CDR3 in DNA: TGTGCCAGCAGCGTTAGCACTGAAGCTTTCTTT. This encodes CASSVSTEAFF.

This clone has more than one count but fewer than ten. The chain carries TRBV27 and TRBJ1-2; possibly TRBD1 for D (6 bases). V gave up 6 bases and J gave up 2 bases, with 13 bases separating them. CDR1 and CDR2 from the germline V gene are MNHEY and SMNVEV (reference sequence). This CDR3 contains 14 residues. The CDR3 loop is CASRGAGANYGYTF. CDR3 DNA: TGTGCCAGCAGGGGGGCAGGGGCCAACTATGGCTACACCTTC.

CDR3 protein: CASSPRGYTEAFF. The CDR3 coding sequence is TGTGCCAGCAGCCCCCGGGGGTACACTGAAGCTTTCTTT. The chain couples TRBV7-6 to TRBJ1-1; D is perhaps TRBD1 (5 bases). The CDR3 length is 13 residues. Germline lookup yields CDR1 SGHVS and CDR2 FNYEAQ. Trimming pared 5 bases from V and 3 bases from J, leaving 10 bases between.